This TCR beta chain stems from a study of cytomegalovirus exposure and HLA in healthy donors. Study in general: Previous work identified roughly 120 million unique TCR beta sequences from 150 million to 200 million T cells.

The junction had 8 bases not matched to a gene; V was cut back by 2 bases and J by 1 base. The CDR3 contains 16 residues. Germline V lookup: CDR1 SGDLS, CDR2 YYNGEE. It was with 60 Vbeta and 13 Jbeta primers that the PCR ran. Produced via immunoSEQ multiplex PCR; TCRdb's table is partial and in-frame only. The data show 150,000 to 200,000 clones, 75% to 85% seen once. The chain carries TRBV9 and TRBJ1-1; 7 bases map to TRBD1. The receptor was derived from a young woman in good health and CMV-seropositive. Sequencing was carried out using PBMCs. CDR3 DNA sequence: TGTGCCAGCAGCGTCGGGACAGTGGGGAGGAACACTGAAGCTTTCTTT. It yields the protein CASSVGTVGRNTEAFF.